The clone carrying this TCR beta chain has just one count. This sample is part of a study of blood T cell repertoires in COVID-19. The CDR3 has 15 amino acids. V dropped 6 bases and J dropped 3; count of bases not matched to a gene: 9. The germline gives CDR1 MDHEN, CDR2 SYDVKM. Clones were sequenced by immunoSEQ multiplex PCR, and TCRdb holds only the in-frame ones, with some missing. The table records roughly 200,000 clones, about 82% of them present only once. V gene TRBV28 combines with J gene TRBJ2-7, with 9 bases aligning to TRBD1. The clonotype was recovered from a woman aged 25-40 years who had recovered from COVID-19. Specimen: PBMCs or T cells enriched from blood (not recorded which). The CDR3 is CASREQGAQIYEQYF. The CDR3, as DNA: TGTGCCAGCAGGGAACAGGGGGCGCAAATCTACGAGCAGTACTTC.